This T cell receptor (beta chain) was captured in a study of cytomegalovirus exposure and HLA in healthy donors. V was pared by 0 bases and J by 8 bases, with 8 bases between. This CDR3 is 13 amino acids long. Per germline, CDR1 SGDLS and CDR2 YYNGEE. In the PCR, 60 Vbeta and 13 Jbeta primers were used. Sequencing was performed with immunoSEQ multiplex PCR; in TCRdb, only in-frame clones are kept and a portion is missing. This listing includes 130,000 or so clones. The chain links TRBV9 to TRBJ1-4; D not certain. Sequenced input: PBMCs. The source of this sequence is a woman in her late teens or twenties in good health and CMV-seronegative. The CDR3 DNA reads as TGTGCCAGCAGCGTAGGAGATTTCGAAAAACTGTTTTTT. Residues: CASSVGDFEKLFF.